Listed below are T cell receptor beta chains from one sample, sequenced in a study of blood T cell repertoires in COVID-19. Profiled with immunoSEQ multiplex PCR; TCRdb holds only in-frame clones, not every one. The top ten hold less than 7.5% of the sample, which has 65,000 to 90,000 clones, about 88% seen once. The sequencing input was peripheral blood. All receptors come from an elderly man with COVID-19, enrolled during active disease. The CDR3 runs from the conserved cysteine through the conserved F or W. A D gene is named only where the DNA matches it firmly. The size of a clone is reported for some rows only, either as once, few or many, or as a class for expanded clones.

10	few	TRBV20-1	.	TRBJ2-7	TGCAGTGCTAGCTTGGCGGGGCAGTACTTC	CSASLAGQYF
13	.	TRBV12-3/TRBV12-4	.	TRBJ2-1	TGTGCCAGCAGACTACAGGGTCGCGATGAGCAGTTCTTC	CASRLQGRDEQFF
16	.	TRBV7-8	.	TRBJ2-7	TGTGCCAGCAGCTCAGGCTGGACAGTTCAATCCTACGAGCAGTACTTC	CASSSGWTVQSYEQYF
11	once	TRBV28	.	TRBJ2-5	TGTGCCAGCAACCCGGTAGAGACCCAGTACTTC	CASNPVETQYF
17	.	TRBV19	.	TRBJ1-3	TGTGCCAGTAGTATCCAACCCTGGCAGGCATCTGGAAACACCATATATTTT	CASSIQPWQASGNTIYF
15	.	TRBV4-2	.	TRBJ1-2	TGTGCCAGCAGCTATAACGTTCCGGGGAACTATGGCTACACCTTC	CASSYNVPGNYGYTF
16	.	TRBV5-6	.	TRBJ1-6	TGTGCCAGCAGCTCGTCATCACGGCGGGATAATTCACCCCTCCACTTT	CASSSSSRRDNSPLHF
14	.	TRBV15	.	TRBJ1-1	TGTGCCACCAGCAGAGATTTCAGGAACACTGAAGCTTTCTTT	CATSRDFRNTEAFF
15	.	TRBV2	.	TRBJ1-1	TGTGCCAGCAGTCCCCCGCCGGGACAAATCACTGAAGCTTTCTTT	CASSPPPGQITEAFF
13	.	TRBV9	.	TRBJ2-5	TGTGCCAGTGCCGCCGGACAGCAAGAGACCCAGTACTTC	CASAAGQQETQYF
15	.	TRBV4-1	.	TRBJ1-1	TGCGCCAGCAGCCATCGGACTACGTGGAACACTGAAGCTTTCTTT	CASSHRTTWNTEAFF
15	.	TRBV11-3	TRBD1	TRBJ1-2	TGTGCCAGCAGCTCAAGGACAGGGAAGGGCTATGGCTACACCTTC	CASSSRTGKGYGYTF
17	.	TRBV11-2	.	TRBJ2-4	TGTGCCAGCAGCTTAGATCCTTACCCGAGCGGCAAAAACATTCAGTACTTC	CASSLDPYPSGKNIQYF
12	.	TRBV5-1	.	TRBJ1-2	TGCGCCAGCAGCTCTGCGGGGGCGGGCTACACCTTC	CASSSAGAGYTF
15	.	TRBV9	TRBD2	TRBJ2-1	TGTGCCAGCAGCGTAGTTAGCGGGGGGGCCAATGAGCAGTTCTTC	CASSVVSGGANEQFF
14	.	TRBV6-5	.	TRBJ1-3	TGTGCCAGCAGTATAGGGACACGCGGAAACACCATATATTTT	CASSIGTRGNTIYF